Listed below are T cell receptor beta chains from one sample, sequenced in a study of OX40 agonist ivuxolimab in advanced cancers. The data were produced by immunoSEQ multiplex PCR, yet TCRdb's version contains in-frame clones alone and is incomplete. The sample holds 20,000 to 30,000 clones, more than 75% seen once. Sequenced here: CD4+ or CD8+ T cells sorted from blood, sampled in a trial of the OX40 agonist ivuxolimab. These receptors came from an adult with an advanced solid tumor such as melanoma, head and neck, liver or kidney cancer. Both conserved end residues are part of each CDR3. The order of the fields is V gene, CDR3 length, clone size, D gene, J gene, CDR3 DNA, CDR3 protein. The D gene is left open where the match is weak. Rows may omit the clone size; those that give it use once, few, many or a size class.

TRBV7-9,17,NA,TRBD1,TRBJ2-6,TGTGCCAGCAGCTTAGGGACAGGGTCGGCTGGGGCCAACGTCCTGACTTTC,CASSLGTGSAGANVLTF
TRBV5-4,15,NA,NA,TRBJ1-2,TGTGCCAGCAGCTTGGCGCACGGAGTTAACTATGGCTACACCTTC,CASSLAHGVNYGYTF
TRBV2,14,NA,NA,TRBJ2-5,TGTGCCAGCAGTGTGATGAGGTCTCAAGAGACCCAGTACTTC,CASSVMRSQETQYF
TRBV29-1,13,NA,NA,TRBJ2-3,TGCAGCGTTGGTCGGGGCCCCGGGGATACGCAGTATTTT,CSVGRGPGDTQYF
TRBV18,14,NA,NA,TRBJ1-1,TGTGCCAGCTCACCACGGCAGACGAACACTGAAGCTTTCTTT,CASSPRQTNTEAFF
TRBV28,12,NA,NA,TRBJ1-3,TGTGCCAGCGGTTCACCGGTTTATAGCATATATTTT,CASGSPVYSIYF
TRBV9,15,NA,TRBD1,TRBJ1-4,TGTGCCAGCAGCCCGCGACAGGGGCTGGATGAAAAACTGTTTTTT,CASSPRQGLDEKLFF
TRBV30,11,NA,NA,TRBJ2-7,TGTGCCTGGAGTGTAGCCTACGAGCAGTACTTC,CAWSVAYEQYF
TRBV29-1,14,once,TRBD1,TRBJ2-2,TGCAGCGCACGCGGGACAGGGGTTCCCGGGGAGCTGTTTTTT,CSARGTGVPGELFF
TRBV27,14,NA,NA,TRBJ1-1,TGTGCCAGCACCAACTTGGGCAGTGACCATGGGGCTTTCTTT,CASTNLGSDHGAFF
TRBV25-1,13,few,NA,TRBJ1-2,TGTGCCAGCGGAGAACCCCTCGCGGAGGGCTACACCTTC,CASGEPLAEGYTF
TRBV30,14,few,TRBD1,TRBJ2-7,TGTGCCTATGGACAGGGTCCGAGCTCCTACGAGCAGTACTTC,CAYGQGPSSYEQYF
TRBV27,14,NA,NA,TRBJ1-2,TGTGCCAGCAGTTCGACCACGGGAAACTATGGCTACACCTTC,CASSSTTGNYGYTF
TRBV27,14,NA,NA,TRBJ2-5,TGTGCCAGCAGTTCCTACAGAGGCCAAGAGACCCAGTACTTC,CASSSYRGQETQYF
TRBV6-1,14,few,NA,TRBJ2-2,TGTGCCAGCAGTGAATTACCCCACGTCGGGGAGCTGTTTTTT,CASSELPHVGELFF
TRBV7-8,16,NA,TRBD2,TRBJ2-1,TGTGCCAGCAGCTTAGGAGTCGGGAGGCTGGGCAATGAGCAGTTCTTC,CASSLGVGRLGNEQFF
TRBV14,12,NA,NA,TRBJ2-7,TGTGCCAGCAGCCAAGTCTGGTACGAGCAGTACTTC,CASSQVWYEQYF
TRBV5-5,15,NA,TRBD1,TRBJ1-1,TGTGCCAGCAGCTTGGAGACAGGGGTTGGAACTGAAGCTTTCTTT,CASSLETGVGTEAFF
TRBV5-6,15,NA,NA,TRBJ2-7,TGTGCCAGCAGCTTGGGGGGAGGGGGCTCCGACGAGCAGTACTTC,CASSLGGGGSDEQYF
TRBV5-1,13,NA,NA,TRBJ2-2,TGCGCCAGCAGCTGGGGGGATACCGGGGAGCTGTTTTTT,CASSWGDTGELFF
TRBV5-1,15,NA,NA,TRBJ2-3,TGCGCCAGCAGCTTGTCTCGGCAGTTTTCAGATACGCAGTATTTT,CASSLSRQFSDTQYF
TRBV7-6,14,few,TRBD1,TRBJ2-7,TGTGCCAGCAGCTACGCCCAGGGGGAAAACGAGCAGTACTTC,CASSYAQGENEQYF
TRBV28,14,NA,TRBD2,TRBJ2-5,TGTGCCAGCAGAGCCGGGACTAGCGAAGAGACCCAGTACTTC,CASRAGTSEETQYF
TRBV6-6,14,NA,TRBD2,TRBJ2-4,TGTGCCAGCAGTTACTGGGAGGGGAGCAACATTCAGTACTTC,CASSYWEGSNIQYF
TRBV9,16,NA,NA,TRBJ2-3,TGTGCCAGCAGCGTAGCGACTGGTTTCGGCACAGATACGCAGTATTTT,CASSVATGFGTDTQYF
TRBV28,15,NA,TRBD1,TRBJ2-3,TGTGCCAGCAGTTTATTAGCGACAGGGCCCGATACGCAGTATTTT,CASSLLATGPDTQYF
TRBV19,15,few,TRBD2,TRBJ2-2,TGTGCCAGTAGTATTGGGGTAGCGGGAGCCGGGGAGCTGTTTTTT,CASSIGVAGAGELFF
TRBV19,17,few,TRBD1,TRBJ2-6,TGTGCCAGTAGTATCGGACAGGGTCCGACTGGGGCCAACGTCCTGACTTTC,CASSIGQGPTGANVLTF
TRBV2,15,NA,NA,TRBJ1-4,TGTGCCAGCAGTGTAGGGTGGAGAACTAATGAAAAACTGTTTTTT,CASSVGWRTNEKLFF
TRBV5-1,14,NA,TRBD1,TRBJ1-2,TGCGCCAGCAGCTTGGGACAGGGAAACTATGGCTACACCTTC,CASSLGQGNYGYTF
TRBV18,16,NA,NA,TRBJ2-3,TGTGCCAGCTCACCTAATATGGGACTGAGCACAGATACGCAGTATTTT,CASSPNMGLSTDTQYF
TRBV9,15,NA,NA,TRBJ1-1,TGTGCCAGCAGCGGAGCCGGTGCCAGTAACACTGAAGCTTTCTTT,CASSGAGASNTEAFF
TRBV5-8,15,NA,NA,TRBJ2-4,TGTGCCAGCAGCTTCGTTGCGGGGCGCGGAAACATTCAGTACTTC,CASSFVAGRGNIQYF
TRBV7-6,15,medium-sized,NA,TRBJ2-2,TGTGCCAGCAGCTTAGTCGGGACTCCCACCGGGGAGCTGTTTTTT,CASSLVGTPTGELFF
TRBV7-2,12,NA,NA,TRBJ1-1,TGTGCCAGCAGCTTTGGAGCCACTGAAGCTTTCTTT,CASSFGATEAFF
TRBV6-5,14,NA,TRBD1,TRBJ1-2,TGTGCCAGCAGTGACTTGGGACAGGGGAGTGACTACACCTTC,CASSDLGQGSDYTF
TRBV2,14,few,TRBD2,TRBJ2-7,TGTGCCAGCAGCCTCGGGACTAGCGTATTAGGTCAGTACTTC,CASSLGTSVLGQYF
TRBV6-1,14,once,TRBD2,TRBJ2-1,TGTGCCAGCAGGTTCGCTAGCGGGACCTATGAGCAGTTCTTC,CASRFASGTYEQFF
TRBV18,14,NA,NA,TRBJ1-1,TGCGCCAGCTCACCACAGACAGAGAACACTGAAGCTTTCTTT,CASSPQTENTEAFF
TRBV6-6,13,once,NA,TRBJ2-5,TGTGCCAGCAGTCTCCGTGGGGGAGAGACCCAGTACTTC,CASSLRGGETQYF